This is a list of T cell receptor beta chains from one sample in a study of shared clonotypes between healthy human individuals. Here immunoSEQ multiplex PCR was the method, and the copy in TCRdb shows in-frame clones only, minus some. The repertoire holds approximately 2,200,000 clones, with more than 85% as singletons. Sequencing input: naive CD8+ T cells from PBMCs. The receptors shown here come from a man younger than 35 in good health. Some clones in this sample may be carry-over from other donors' samples. The CDR3 runs from the conserved cysteine through the conserved F or W. The D gene is left open where the match is weak. Part of the rows lack a size; the others show once, few, many or a class for expanded clones.

clone_size j_call v_call d_call cdr3_aa cdr3_nt
. TRBJ2-7 TRBV7-9 . CASSPPGVGAYEQYF TGTGCCAGCAGCCCCCCGGGGGTAGGGGCCTACGAGCAGTACTTC
. TRBJ2-1 TRBV6-1 TRBD2 CASSEAQEREVYNEQFF TGTGCCAGCAGTGAAGCGCAAGAGCGGGAGGTCTACAATGAGCAGTTCTTC
. TRBJ2-5 TRBV28 . CASSFSSRWRGQETQYF TGTGCCAGCAGTTTCAGTTCGCGGTGGAGAGGGCAAGAGACCCAGTACTTC
. TRBJ2-7 TRBV5-6 . CASSLSGEQYF TGTGCCAGCAGCTTGTCGGGCGAGCAGTACTTC
. TRBJ2-5 TRBV9 . CASSVVLQGYQETQYF TGTGCCAGCAGCGTAGTCCTACAGGGTTACCAAGAGACCCAGTACTTC
. TRBJ1-1 TRBV5-4 . CASSKDWDPEAFF TGTGCCAGCAGCAAGGACTGGGACCCTGAAGCTTTCTTT
. TRBJ1-4 TRBV29-1 . CSVFGWRGELFF TGTAGCGTCTTCGGGTGGCGAGGAGAACTGTTTTTT
. TRBJ1-1 TRBV6-5 . CASTHWRGSDEAFF TGTGCCAGCACCCACTGGAGGGGAAGCGATGAAGCTTTCTTT
once TRBJ1-5 TRBV27 . CASSFLRDLEPQHF TGTGCCAGCAGTTTCCTCCGAGACCTTGAGCCCCAGCATTTT
. TRBJ2-7 TRBV9 . CASSEGRRSYEQYF TGTGCCAGCAGCGAGGGGAGGAGGTCCTACGAGCAGTACTTC
. TRBJ2-7 TRBV29-1 TRBD1 CSVGQGTWEQYF TGCAGCGTAGGACAGGGCACGTGGGAGCAGTACTTC
. TRBJ2-3 TRBV11-2 . CASSPRGDTQYF TGTGCCAGCAGCCCGCGAGGGGATACGCAGTATTTT
. TRBJ2-7 TRBV2 . CASSEGGYEQYF TGTGCCAGCAGTGAAGGAGGTTACGAGCAGTACTTC
. TRBJ2-7 TRBV5-6 TRBD2 CASSLLGLAGTLEQYF TGTGCCAGCAGCCTGCTCGGACTAGCGGGGACACTCGAGCAGTACTTC
. TRBJ1-1 TRBV6-1 TRBD1 CASSERDRVWVNTEAFF TGTGCCAGCAGTGAAAGGGACAGGGTATGGGTGAACACTGAAGCTTTCTTT
. TRBJ2-5 TRBV19 . CASSMIKVREEWGPGVVQYF TGTGCCAGTAGTATGATAAAGGTCCGCGAGGAGTGGGGGCCCGGGGTGGTCCAGTACTTC
. TRBJ2-2 TRBV7-9 . CASTDFMNTGELFF TGTGCCAGCACGGACTTTATGAACACCGGGGAGCTGTTTTTT
once TRBJ2-7 TRBV6-6 TRBD1 CASSPRDRLWEQYF TGTGCCAGCAGCCCCCGGGACAGGTTGTGGGAGCAGTACTTC
once TRBJ2-3 TRBV15 . CATSREDSSGDIRYF TGTGCCACCAGCAGGGAGGATTCCTCGGGGGATATTCGGTATTTT
. TRBJ2-3 TRBV7-9 . CASSSGYF TGTGCCAGCAGCTCTGGATATTTT
. TRBJ2-1 TRBV9 TRBD1 CASSPSPGTGNNEQFF TGTGCCAGCAGCCCCAGTCCCGGGACAGGGAACAATGAGCAGTTCTTC
. TRBJ1-3 TRBV15 TRBD1 CATSTRQGSGNTIYF TGTGCCACCAGCACCAGACAGGGGTCTGGAAACACCATATATTTT
. TRBJ2-1 TRBV9 . CASSVTRLAGYNEQFF TGTGCCAGCAGCGTGACCAGGCTCGCGGGCTACAATGAGCAGTTCTTC
. TRBJ1-4 TRBV7-2 TRBD1 CASSARDRATNEKLFF TGTGCCAGCAGCGCCCGGGACAGAGCAACTAATGAAAAACTGTTTTTT
once TRBJ2-1 TRBV4-2 TRBD2 CASSQDSIAEREVNNEQFF TGTGCCAGCAGCCAAGATTCGATCGCCGAGCGGGAGGTGAACAATGAGCAGTTCTTC
. TRBJ2-7 TRBV5-1 TRBD2 CASSLVRREGFHEQYF TGCGCCAGCAGCTTGGTTCGGCGGGAGGGCTTCCACGAGCAGTACTTC
. TRBJ1-1 TRBV10-1 . CASSPGRNTEAFF TGCGCCAGCAGTCCCGGTAGGAACACTGAAGCTTTCTTT
. TRBJ2-3 TRBV11-3 . CASSLTWPKDTQYF TGTGCCAGCAGCTTAACTTGGCCAAAGGATACGCAGTATTTT
. TRBJ2-7 TRBV27 . CASIHPQVPYEQYF TGTGCCAGCATCCATCCCCAGGTTCCCTACGAGCAGTACTTC
. TRBJ2-1 TRBV4-1 . CASSQVSRDEQFF TGCGCCAGCAGCCAAGTGAGCCGGGATGAGCAGTTCTTC
. TRBJ2-7 TRBV11-2 . CASSLDRSYEQYF TGTGCCAGCAGCTTAGATAGGTCCTACGAGCAGTACTTC
. TRBJ2-1 TRBV30 TRBD1 CAWSASSTGRPRDNEQFF TGTGCCTGGAGTGCCTCCTCGACAGGGCGGCCCCGGGACAATGAGCAGTTCTTC
. TRBJ2-1 TRBV11-2 TRBD2 CASSLSRTSGYNEQFF TGTGCCAGCAGCTTATCGAGGACTAGCGGCTACAATGAGCAGTTCTTC
. TRBJ2-2 TRBV10-3 . CAISDWTNTGELFF TGTGCCATCAGTGATTGGACGAACACCGGGGAGCTGTTTTTT
. TRBJ1-3 TRBV5-4 . CASSSFLQGSGNTIYF TGTGCCAGCAGCTCATTTCTCCAGGGCTCTGGAAACACCATATATTTT
. TRBJ2-1 TRBV5-6 TRBD2 CASSSPQELAGDGDEQFF TGTGCCAGCAGCTCCCCCCAGGAACTAGCGGGAGATGGCGATGAGCAGTTCTTC
once TRBJ1-1 TRBV7-9 . CASSFGGAETEAFF TGTGCCAGCAGCTTCGGGGGTGCGGAAACTGAAGCTTTCTTT
once TRBJ2-1 TRBV5-1 . CASSLARGNEQFF TGCGCCAGCAGCTTGGCCAGAGGTAATGAGCAGTTCTTC
. TRBJ2-1 TRBV6-1 . CASSEAAHRRTSSYNEQFF TGTGCCAGCAGTGAAGCGGCCCATAGGCGGACGAGCTCCTACAATGAGCAGTTCTTC
. TRBJ2-6 TRBV7-9 . CASTWGASGANVLTF TGTGCCAGCACCTGGGGAGCGTCTGGGGCCAACGTCCTGACTTTC
. TRBJ2-7 TRBV12-5 TRBD1 CASGSAGTGGALYEQYF TGTGCTAGTGGTTCGGCCGGGACAGGGGGTGCTTTGTACGAGCAGTACTTC
. TRBJ2-2 TRBV4-1 . CASSQDSRSGELFF TGCGCCAGCAGCCAAGATAGCCGGTCCGGGGAGCTGTTTTTT
. TRBJ1-5 TRBV29-1 . CSARAGNQPQHF TGCAGCGCCCGCGCGGGCAATCAGCCCCAGCATTTT
. TRBJ2-1 TRBV7-2 TRBD2 CASSWGLGADNEQFF TGTGCCAGCAGCTGGGGACTAGGAGCGGACAATGAGCAGTTCTTC
. TRBJ2-7 TRBV11-2 . CASSSSRDKRYEQYF TGTGCCAGCAGCTCCAGCCGGGACAAGAGATACGAGCAGTACTTC
. TRBJ2-1 TRBV9 . CASSMGLEGSYNEQFF TGTGCCAGCAGCATGGGACTGGAGGGGTCCTACAATGAGCAGTTCTTC
. TRBJ2-7 TRBV19 TRBD2 CASSMRTSGDYEQYF TGTGCCAGTAGTATGAGAACTAGCGGGGACTACGAGCAGTACTTC
. TRBJ2-2 TRBV28 TRBD1 CATSGTGYTGELFF TGTGCCACTTCCGGGACAGGGTACACCGGGGAGCTGTTTTTT
. TRBJ2-7 TRBV7-8 . CASSLVAGESSYEQYF TGTGCCAGCAGCTTAGTTGCAGGCGAGAGCTCCTACGAGCAGTACTTC
. TRBJ2-1 TRBV9 . CASSGAHPEWEQFF TGTGCCAGCAGCGGAGCCCACCCCGAATGGGAGCAGTTCTTC